This T cell receptor beta chain emerged from a study of T cell responses to AZD1222 COVID-19 vaccine (dated by TCRdb to about 2021). For the wider study: TCR sequencing was performed for roughly 240 trial participants, of whom some 200 were given two doses of AZD1222 and around 26 were given two doses of MenACWY control vaccine. Trial participants were enrolled by age into subgroups of 18-55, 56-69 and 70-plus years, and around 150, 29 and 61 TCR-sequenced participants, respectively, were included in these subgroups.

Results the study describes overall, beyond this receptor: Conclusions about previously exposed vaccinees are limited because only 5 or 6 AZD1222 recipients were SARS-CoV-2 seropositive at baseline. In the small 56-69-year group, the increase in depth fell short of significance, most likely because of low power. Participants were mostly white British and included more females than males, and it was suggested by the authors that clonal diversity may have been underestimated. CD4 TCRs associated with the vaccine covered the entire spike protein, and the dominant responses were in regions 160-218 and 743-854. Epitopes outside the regions mutated in the B.1.351 and B.1.1.7 variants were reportedly recognized by nearly half of the unique spike-specific TCRs. Because no day 14 peak-response samples were available, repertoires were characterized only after the peak T cell response. Spike-specific TCR breadth and depth rose significantly after two AZD1222 doses compared with day 0 and with MenACWY recipients.

The germline V gene (reference sequence) yields SEHNR for CDR1 and FQNEAQ for CDR2. V is reduced by 2 bases and J by 6 bases, leaving a spacing of 10 bases between them. The CDR3 starts with the cysteine, ends with the phenylalanine, and has 13 residues. Only CDR3 DNA remains: 39 bases, in frame from the first base. In the case of this clone: The target of this receptor is not known. No base qualities exist here, and no much larger clone lies one base off it.

The CDR3 regions of human TCRbeta chains were analyzed by immunosequencing. The original pipeline was this. TCRs in the repertoires were matched against a reference library of SARS-CoV-2-specific TCRs that had been generated with the MIRA antigen-specificity platform. Breadth was defined as the fraction of unique TCRs that were SARS-CoV-2-associated, and depth was defined as the fraction of total T cells that were SARS-CoV-2-associated. Using the MIRA data, each spike-specific TCR was assigned both to the spike region to which the TCR was reactive and to a CD4 or CD8 class. Log10-transformed breadth and depth values were compared by one-way ANOVA with Sidak's multiple comparisons tests. The table comes from immuneACCESS by way of TCRdb, which keeps in-frame sequences with V and J called. Part of the clones is missing from these tables; in studies checked, under half for an unresolved V gene and the rest for unknown reasons. The DNA gave D and trimming, while V, J and clone size come from that table. This sample comprises approximately 150,000 clones, roughly 92% of them detected only once. Around 1.3% of the sample is taken by the ten largest.

According to the study, the label for this sample's time point signals: about 28 days (+/-7) after the second vaccine dose. Because spike-specific TCR depth and breadth did not differ between the two schedules, AZD1222 recipients who got a second dose at roughly 4 weeks were pooled with those who got a second dose at roughly 12 weeks. The vaccinee samples were drawn from two UK trials, COV001 and COV002, one of which was a single-blind randomized controlled phase 2/3 trial testing AZD1222 (ChAdOx1 nCoV-19) in healthy adults. For TCRbeta chain sequencing, PBMC samples were collected from trial participants at day 0 and at day 28 after the second dose.

The sequences come from peripheral blood, collected 28 days after the second AZD1222 dose. The TCR sequence derives from an adult who received the AZD1222 COVID-19 vaccine. The V and J genes are TRBV7-9 and TRBJ1-2, with the D gene call left open. The CDR3 region reads CASSLIRGDGYTF. The nucleotide sequence is given as TGTGCCAGCAGCTTAATCCGGGGAGATGGCTACACCTTC.